These 31 T cell receptor beta chains were all obtained from the same sample, sequenced in a study of shared clonotypes between healthy human individuals. The method was immunoSEQ multiplex PCR; TCRdb's version includes in-frame clones alone and lacks a portion of them. In the table there are roughly 1,500,000 clones, about 98.5% of which are singletons. The sequencing sample was made of naive CD4+ T cells sorted from blood. The subset was: CD45RA+ positively selected. All receptors derive from a man aged 30-40 years in good health.

The gene calls are TRBV2 and TRBJ2-7; TRBD1 matches 7 bases. This CDR3 has 14 residues. Germline V gene data show CDR1 as SNHLY and CDR2 as FYNNEI. The J segment lost 4 bases and the V segment lost 4 bases, leaving 7 bases of the junction unmatched. The CDR3, as DNA: TGTGCCAGCAGTGTTCCGAGACAGGGATACGAGCAGTACTTC. This translates into CASSVPRQGYEQYF.

The chain has TRBV28 and TRBJ2-5; D remains ambiguous. V lost 4 bases, J lost 3 bases, and 12 bases lay in between. Germline-derived CDR1 and CDR2 are MDHEN and SYDVKM. The CDR3 runs to 14 residues. CDR3 protein: CASSSARLEETQYF. The DNA for the CDR3 is TGTGCCAGCAGTTCCGCTCGACTGGAAGAGACCCAGTACTTC. Full variable domain (rest looked up from reference TRBV28 and TRBJ2-5): DVKVTQSSRYLVKRTGEKVFLECVQDMDHENMFWYRQDPGLGLRLIYFSYDVKMKEKGDIPEGYSVSREKKERFSLILESASTNQTSMYLCASSSARLEETQYFGPGTRLLVL.

The CDR3, as DNA: TGCGCCAGCAGCCAAGTAGGGGTAGCGGGAGTGCCGGGGGTGCCTGGGGCCAACGTCCTGACTTTC. It translates to CASSQVGVAGVPGVPGANVLTF. The chain uses TRBV4-1 and TRBJ2-6, with TRBD2 matching 9 bases. This CDR3 is built from 22 residues. The V gene end was trimmed by 1 base and the J gene end by 2 bases; junction bases not matched to a gene: 18. Germline V gene sequence: CDR1 MGHRA, CDR2 YSYEKL.

This CDR3 reads CASRPSSGNTIYF. The CDR3 DNA sequence: TGTGCCAGCAGGCCAAGCTCTGGAAACACCATATATTTT. The V gene is TRBV5-6, the J gene TRBJ1-3; D call uncertain. Germline V gene lookup returns CDR1 SGHDT and CDR2 YYEEEE. V gave up 5 bases and J gave up 0 bases, with 6 bases separating them. This CDR3 spans 13 amino acids.

CDR3 DNA: TGTGCCAGCAGCGAAGGGGGGAGAAGCTCCTACGAGCAGTACTTC. Translation: CASSEGGRSSYEQYF. The chain joins TRBV5-4 to TRBJ2-7; D tentatively reads TRBD1 or TRBD2 (6 bases each). The CDR3 length is 15 residues. V was trimmed by 4 bases and J by 0 bases, leaving 14 bases between them. Germline V gives CDR1 SGHNT, CDR2 YYREEE (reference sequence).

The J gene is TRBJ2-7, the V gene TRBV15; D is perhaps TRBD1 (5 bases). Germline assignment: CDR1 LNHNV and CDR2 YYDKDF (reference sequence). The V end was cut by 3 bases, the J end by 2 bases, with 8 bases between. The CDR3 is made up of 13 amino acids. The CDR3 region is CATSRDITYEQYF. In nucleotides, the CDR3 is TGTGCCACCAGCAGGGACATAACCTACGAGCAGTACTTC.

The DNA for the CDR3 is TGCAGCGTTGGGACGCAAGGGGGCTCAGCTAACTATGGCTACACCTTC. Translating gives CSVGTQGGSANYGYTF. This rearrangement joins TRBV29-1 to TRBJ1-2, with TRBD1 matching 7 bases. Germline V gene data show CDR1 as SQVTM and CDR2 as ANQGSEA. With V trimmed by 4 bases and J by 0 bases, 11 bases remained unmatched. The CDR3 covers 16 residues.

The chain recombines TRBV7-9 with TRBJ1-2; no clear D. CDR3 length: 16 amino acids. Germline V gene data show CDR1 as SEHNR and CDR2 as FQNEAQ (reference sequence). V shed 1 base and J shed 4 bases, with 16 bases lying between them. The CDR3 is CASSLGWQAPAYGYTF. The CDR3 coding sequence is TGTGCCAGCAGCTTAGGGTGGCAGGCGCCTGCCTATGGCTACACCTTC.

The chain employs TRBV5-4 and TRBJ2-7; D is possibly TRBD2 (5 bases). V was pared by 2 bases and J by 3 bases, with 9 bases between. Looked up from germline, CDR1 is SGHNT and CDR2 is YYREEE (reference sequence). The CDR3 contains 13 residues. The CDR3 loop reads CASSFSGNYEQYF. CDR3 coding DNA: TGTGCCAGCAGCTTCTCGGGGAACTACGAGCAGTACTTC. Based on the CDR3 plus reference TRBV5-4 and TRBJ2-7, the full variable domain is ETGVTQSPTHLIKTRGQQVTLRCSSQSGHNTVSWYQQALGQGPQFIFQYYREEENGRGNFPPRFSGLQFPNYSSELNVNALELDDSALYLCASSFSGNYEQYFGPGTRLTVT.

The chain recombines TRBV15 with TRBJ2-7, with D perhaps matching TRBD1 or TRBD2 (5 bases each). Germline CDR1 LNHNV, CDR2 YYDKDF (reference sequence). V lost 0 bases and J lost 7, with 10 bases in between. The CDR3 sequence is 13 residues long. The CDR3 region has the DNA TGTGCCACCAGCAGAGATAGATGGGGGGAGCAGTACTTC. It yields the protein CATSRDRWGEQYF.

This sequence joins TRBV7-9 and TRBJ1-4; tentative D call: TRBD1 (5 bases). Deletions cut 5 bases from V and 3 bases from J, with 19 bases between. Germline loops: CDR1 SEHNR, CDR2 FQNEAQ (reference sequence). The CDR3 is 17 amino acids. The CDR3 bases are TGTGCCAGCAGCCCAGAACCTAGCAGGGCGTCTAATGAAAAACTGTTTTTT. The encoded protein is CASSPEPSRASNEKLFF.

The V and J genes are TRBV7-9 and TRBJ2-1; 9 bases align to TRBD2. After removal of 5 bases from V and 7 bases from J, the junction contained 9 bases not matched to a gene. The CDR3 has 15 residues. The germline V gene encodes CDR1 SEHNR and CDR2 FQNEAQ (reference sequence). CDR3 sequence (DNA): TGTGCCAGCAGCCCGAGGATTACTAGCGGGAATGAGCAGTTCTTC. Translating gives CASSPRITSGNEQFF. The whole variable domain, filled in from reference TRBV7-9 and TRBJ2-1, reads DTGVSQNPRHKITKRGQNVTFRCDPISEHNRLYWYRQTLGQGPEFLTYFQNEAQLEKSRLLSDRFSAERPKGSFSTLEIQRTEQGDSAMYLCASSPRITSGNEQFFGPGTRLTVL.

The chain recombines TRBV5-4 with TRBJ2-5, with TRBD1 identical over 7 bases. The CDR3 runs 15 residues. The ends lost 4 bases at V and 5 bases at J; junction bases unmatched: 11. Germline CDR1 and CDR2: SGHNT and YYREEE (reference sequence). CDR3 in DNA: TGTGCCAGCAGCAGCAAGACAGGGTGGCTGGAGACCCAGTACTTC. It is translated as CASSSKTGWLETQYF.

On this clone: At one of its ends the junction is not consistent with the germline gene, which may arise from a read error. This chain joins TRBV7-2 and TRBJ2-7; 8 positions agree with TRBD1. This CDR3 is built from 15 residues. Germline V gene data show CDR1 as SGHTA and CDR2 as FQGNSA. The CDR3 coding sequence is TGTGCCAGCAGCTTAGGGACAGGGTACCGGTACGGGCAGTACTTC. It codes for CASSLGTGYRYGQYF.

The DNA for the CDR3 is TGTGCCAGCAGCGATACAGGGAACACCGGGGAGCTGTTTTTT. It encodes CASSDTGNTGELFF. The chain recombines TRBV11-2 with TRBJ2-2; D possibly corresponds to TRBD1 (5 bases). Germline V gene sequence: CDR1 SGHAT, CDR2 FQNNGV. Between the trimmed V and J ends, which lost 5 bases and 1 base, there was a span of 8 bases. CDR3 length: 14 residues.

The V call is TRBV11-3, the J call TRBJ1-1; TRBD1 is a possible D gene (6 bases). The germline V gene has CDR1 SGHNT and CDR2 YENEEA. The CDR3 loop spans 14 amino acids. Trimming pared 3 bases from V and 4 bases from J, leaving 12 bases between. CDR3 region: CASSLGGAGTEAFF. The DNA of the CDR3 is TGTGCCAGCAGCTTGGGGGGCGCGGGCACTGAAGCTTTCTTT.

V gene TRBV5-1 combines with J gene TRBJ2-7; 8 bases fit TRBD2. After removal of 3 bases from V and 3 bases from J, the junction contained 5 bases not matched to a gene. Per the germline V gene, CDR1 is SGHRS and CDR2 is YFSETQ. CDR3 size: 14 residues. The chain's CDR3 is CASSSAGDGYEQYF. The CDR3 DNA follows: TGCGCCAGCAGCTCAGCGGGAGACGGCTACGAGCAGTACTTC.

This chain joins TRBV13 and TRBJ1-3; D is perhaps TRBD1 (5 bases). The V end was cut by 4 bases, the J end by 8 bases, with 9 bases between. This CDR3 has 12 residues. Germline assignment: CDR1 PRHDT and CDR2 FYEKMQ (reference sequence). In DNA, the CDR3 is TGTGCCAGCAGCTATAAGGGGCACACCATATATTTT. It codes for CASSYKGHTIYF.

The chain is built from TRBV10-3 and TRBJ1-1; maybe TRBD1 (6 bases). Per germline, CDR1 ENHRY and CDR2 SYGVKD. The V and J ends lost 9 bases and 1 base respectively, with 15 bases between them. The CDR3 is 14 residues long. The CDR3 here is CAMSRDIRNTEAFF. The CDR3 DNA follows: TGTGCCATGTCCCGGGACATAAGGAACACTGAAGCTTTCTTT.

Of note for this clone: This specimen includes other DNA sequences encoding the same CDR3. The rearrangement links TRBV6-5 to TRBJ2-3; tentatively, D is TRBD1 (5 bases). V gave up 2 bases and J gave up 3 bases, with 12 bases separating them. The CDR3 spans 15 residues. Germline V lookup: CDR1 MNHEY, CDR2 SVGAGI. The CDR3 region has the DNA TGTGCCAGCAGTTACATAGGGGTGGGGACAGATACGCAGTATTTT. Translation gives CASSYIGVGTDTQYF.

The chain has TRBV5-1 and TRBJ2-3; D remains unclear. V was pared by 6 bases and J by 4 bases, with 12 bases between. The CDR3 length is 13 residues. The germline CDR1 and CDR2 sequences are SGHRS and YFSETQ. In nucleotides, the CDR3 is TGCGCCAGCAACTCCCAAGAGCCAGATACGCAGTATTTT. The encoded protein is CASNSQEPDTQYF. The complete variable domain, with remaining parts taken from reference TRBV5-1 and TRBJ2-3, reads KAGVTQTPRYLIKTRGQQVTLSCSPISGHRSVSWYQQTPGQGLQFLFEYFSETQRNKGNFPGRFSGRQFSNSRSEMNVSTLELGDSALYLCASNSQEPDTQYFGPGTRLTVL.

The rearrangement uses TRBV19 and TRBJ2-5, with a tentative D call TRBD1 (6 bases). This CDR3 has 13 residues. Germline CDR1 is LNHDA and CDR2 is SQIVND (reference sequence). V gave up 8 bases and J gave up 9 bases, with 19 bases separating them. The CDR3, as DNA: TGTGCCAGTGGTGCCAGGGGCCCCGGGGCCCAGTACTTC. It codes for CASGARGPGAQYF.

The chain links TRBV5-1 to TRBJ1-4; 7 bases fit TRBD1. This CDR3 spans 14 amino acids. Germline V gives CDR1 SGHRS, CDR2 YFSETQ. The V gene end was trimmed by 4 bases and the J gene end by 3 bases; junction bases not matched to a gene: 3. For the CDR3, the DNA is TGCGCCAGCAGCCAAGACAGGGCTAATGAAAAACTGTTTTTT. This codes for CASSQDRANEKLFF.

J is TRBJ2-7 and V is TRBV6-5, with a weak D call TRBD2 (5 bases). Trimming took off 4 bases at V and 5 bases at J, with 9 bases between the two ends. The CDR3 consists of 12 residues. Germline V gene data show CDR1 as MNHEY and CDR2 as SVGAGI. CDR3 sequence reads: CASSWERDEQYF. The CDR3 nucleotides are TGTGCCAGCAGTTGGGAGAGAGACGAGCAGTACTTC.

The rearrangement joins TRBV21-1 to TRBJ2-7; the table names TRBD2, a call not compared with the DNA. TRBV21-1 is listed as a pseudogene. The CDR3 consists of 15 residues. Here the CDR3 reads CASSPVRRVAHEQYF. CDR3 in DNA: TGTGCCAGCAGCCCCGTGCGGAGGGTAGCCCACGAGCAGTACTTC.

V gene TRBV28 combines with J gene TRBJ1-5; D is ambiguous. Per germline, CDR1 MDHEN and CDR2 SYDVKM. Trimming pared 2 bases from V and 7 bases from J, leaving 12 bases between. This CDR3 contains 14 residues. This CDR3 reads CASSLMQLGQPQHF. DNA of the CDR3: TGTGCCAGCAGTTTAATGCAGTTGGGCCAGCCCCAGCATTTT.

The rearrangement uses TRBV7-9 and TRBJ2-4; 8 bases align to TRBD1. J lost 7 bases, V lost 0 bases, and 2 bases had no gene match. The germline V gene has CDR1 SEHNR and CDR2 FQNEAQ (reference sequence). CDR3 length: 14 amino acids. Here the CDR3 reads CASSLARTGNIQYF. The CDR3 bases are TGTGCCAGCAGCTTAGCCCGGACAGGGAACATTCAGTACTTC.

This sequence joins TRBV5-1 and TRBJ2-7, with D tentatively TRBD1 or TRBD2 (6 bases each). The germline V gene has CDR1 SGHRS and CDR2 YFSETQ. The CDR3 covers 14 residues. The V end was cut by 0 bases, the J end by 6 bases, with 13 bases between. CDR3 nucleotides: TGCGCCAGCAGCTTGGTACAGGGAGGTGGCGAGCAGTACTTC. It encodes CASSLVQGGGEQYF.

On this clone: Other nucleotide sequences in the sample specify the same CDR3. The rearrangement links TRBV7-9 to TRBJ2-3; perhaps TRBD1 as D (6 bases). The CDR3 runs to 14 residues. From germline, CDR1 is SEHNR and CDR2 FQNEAQ (reference sequence). V lost 1 base and J lost 1, with 6 bases in between. CDR3 protein: CASSLDRGTDTQYF. The CDR3 nucleotides are TGTGCCAGCAGCTTAGACAGGGGCACAGATACGCAGTATTTT.

This chain uses TRBV9 with TRBJ2-1; D perhaps matches TRBD2 (5 bases). Germline V gene sequence: CDR1 SGDLS, CDR2 YYNGEE. V dropped 0 bases and J dropped 5 bases, with 6 bases sitting between them. The CDR3 is 13 residues long. The CDR3 nucleotides are TGTGCCAGCAGCGTAGCGAGGGACAATGAGCAGTTCTTC. Encoded protein: CASSVARDNEQFF.

The CDR3 bases are TGTGCCTGGGGGAGGGGGCGTTGGACTGAAGCTTTCTTT. Protein: CAWGRGRWTEAFF. This chain joins TRBV30 and TRBJ1-1, with 7 bases fitting TRBD1. With 5 bases clipped from V and 5 bases from J, the junction kept 8 bases outside the gene matches. The CDR3 sequence is 13 residues long. Germline V gene data show CDR1 as GTSNPN and CDR2 as SVGIG (reference sequence).